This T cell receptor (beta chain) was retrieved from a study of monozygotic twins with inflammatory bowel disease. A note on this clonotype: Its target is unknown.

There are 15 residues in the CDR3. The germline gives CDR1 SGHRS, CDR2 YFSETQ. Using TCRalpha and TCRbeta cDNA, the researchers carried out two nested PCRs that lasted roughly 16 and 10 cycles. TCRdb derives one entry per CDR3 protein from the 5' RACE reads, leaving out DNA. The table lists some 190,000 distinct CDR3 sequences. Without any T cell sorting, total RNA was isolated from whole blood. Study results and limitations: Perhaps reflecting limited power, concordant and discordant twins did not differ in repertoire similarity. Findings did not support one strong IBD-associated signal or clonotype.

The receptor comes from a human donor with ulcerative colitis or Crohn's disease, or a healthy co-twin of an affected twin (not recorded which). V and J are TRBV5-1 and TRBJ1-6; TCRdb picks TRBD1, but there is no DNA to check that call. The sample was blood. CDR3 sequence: CASSLAGTGRSPLHF.